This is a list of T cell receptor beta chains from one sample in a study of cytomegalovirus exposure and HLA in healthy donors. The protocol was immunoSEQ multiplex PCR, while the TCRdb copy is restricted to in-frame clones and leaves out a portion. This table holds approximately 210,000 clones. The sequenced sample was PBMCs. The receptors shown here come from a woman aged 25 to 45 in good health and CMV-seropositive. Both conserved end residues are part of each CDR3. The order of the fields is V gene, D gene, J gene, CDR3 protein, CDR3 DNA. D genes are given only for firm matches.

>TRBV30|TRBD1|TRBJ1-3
CAWSVQGAGNTIYF
TGTGCCTGGAGTGTCCAGGGGGCTGGAAACACCATATATTTT
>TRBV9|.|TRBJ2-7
CASSGLLGSREQYF
TGTGCCAGCAGCGGATTACTAGGTAGCCGCGAGCAGTACTTC
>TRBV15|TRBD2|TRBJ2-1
CATSSPPGLAGHNEQFF
TGTGCCACCAGTTCGCCCCCGGGACTAGCGGGACACAATGAGCAGTTCTTC
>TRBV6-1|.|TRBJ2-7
CASSDLRGPPYEQYF
TGTGCCAGCAGTGATTTGCGGGGGCCTCCCTACGAGCAGTACTTC
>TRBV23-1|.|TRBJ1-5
CASSQTGKIGSNQPQHF
TGCGCCAGCAGTCAAACAGGGAAGATAGGTAGCAATCAGCCCCAGCATTTT
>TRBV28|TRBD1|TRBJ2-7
CASSPGQRLYEQYF
TGTGCCAGCAGTCCGGGACAGCGACTCTACGAGCAGTACTTC
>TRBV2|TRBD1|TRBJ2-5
CASSSLGQGQETQYF
TGTGCCAGCAGTTCACTTGGACAGGGTCAAGAGACCCAGTACTTC
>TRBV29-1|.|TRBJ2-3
CSVLRGFTDTQYF
TGCAGCGTTTTACGGGGGTTCACAGATACGCAGTATTTT
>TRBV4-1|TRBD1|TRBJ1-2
CASSQIQGANYGYTF
TGCGCCAGCAGCCAAATTCAGGGGGCAAACTATGGCTACACCTTC
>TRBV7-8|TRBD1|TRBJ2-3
CASSWGQLDTQYF
TGTGCCAGCAGCTGGGGACAGCTTGATACGCAGTATTTT
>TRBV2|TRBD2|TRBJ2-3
CASKWGLAERVDTQYF
TGTGCCAGCAAATGGGGACTAGCGGAGAGAGTAGATACGCAGTATTTT
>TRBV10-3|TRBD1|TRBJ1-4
CAISETRDRGGEKLFF
TGTGCCATCTCTGAGACGCGGGACAGGGGGGGAGAAAAACTGTTTTTT
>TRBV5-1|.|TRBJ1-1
CASSWNGGGNTEAFF
TGCGCCAGCAGCTGGAATGGGGGGGGCAACACTGAAGCTTTCTTT
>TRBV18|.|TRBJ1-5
CASSPTIESNQPQHF
TGTGCCAGCTCACCCACCATAGAGAGCAATCAGCCCCAGCATTTT
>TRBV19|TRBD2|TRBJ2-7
CASGPWGREGRYEQYF
TGTGCCAGTGGCCCCTGGGGGCGGGAGGGCCGGTACGAGCAGTACTTC
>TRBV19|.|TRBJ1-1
CASTLDGNEAFF
TGTGCCAGTACCCTAGACGGTAATGAAGCTTTCTTT